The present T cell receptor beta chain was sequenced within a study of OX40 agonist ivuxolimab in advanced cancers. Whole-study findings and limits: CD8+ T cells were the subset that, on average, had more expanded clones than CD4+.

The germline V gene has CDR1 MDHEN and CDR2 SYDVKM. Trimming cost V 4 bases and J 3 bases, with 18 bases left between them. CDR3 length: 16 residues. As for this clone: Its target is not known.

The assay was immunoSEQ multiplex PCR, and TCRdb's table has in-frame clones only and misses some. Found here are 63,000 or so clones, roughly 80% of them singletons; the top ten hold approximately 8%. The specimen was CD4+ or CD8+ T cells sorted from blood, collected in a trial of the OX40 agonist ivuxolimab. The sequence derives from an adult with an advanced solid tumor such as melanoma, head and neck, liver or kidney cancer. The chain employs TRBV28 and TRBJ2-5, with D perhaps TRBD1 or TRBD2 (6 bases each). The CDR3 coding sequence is TGTGCCAGCAGTTCACGCGGGACATATACGGAAGAGACCCAGTACTTC. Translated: CASSSRGTYTEETQYF.